A single sample gave rise to the 17 T cell receptor beta chains below, sequenced in a study of cytomegalovirus exposure and HLA in healthy donors. The study ran its PCR with 60 Vbeta and 13 Jbeta primers. Assay used: immunoSEQ multiplex PCR; TCRdb lists only in-frame clones, some missing. The sample has under 200,000 clones, roughly 80% seen once. Sequencing was performed on PBMCs. All receptors come from a man aged 50-60 years in good health and CMV-seropositive.

The rearrangement uses TRBV29-1 and TRBJ1-2; D possibly corresponds to TRBD1 (6 bases). Germline-derived CDR1 and CDR2 are SQVTM and ANQGSEA. The CDR3 spans 11 residues. V was clipped by 7 bases and J by 7 bases, with 13 bases between them. The CDR3 DNA sequence: TGCAGCGCAATACAGGGTGCTGGCTACACCTTC. Translated, it gives CSAIQGAGYTF.

The chain links TRBV11-2 to TRBJ2-6; possibly TRBD1 for D (6 bases). Germline-derived CDR1 and CDR2 are SGHAT and FQNNGV. The ends were cut back, 6 bases at V and 0 bases at J, with 18 bases in the middle. The CDR3 covers 18 residues. The CDR3 loop reads CASSWTVEYDSGANVLTF. In DNA, the CDR3 is TGTGCCAGCAGTTGGACAGTCGAGTACGACTCTGGGGCCAACGTCCTGACTTTC.

This chain connects TRBV6-5 to TRBJ1-6; 7 bases fit TRBD1. After removal of 2 bases from V and 7 bases from J, the junction contained 5 bases not matched to a gene. The CDR3 has 15 residues. From germline, CDR1 is MNHEY and CDR2 SVGAGI. The CDR3 DNA is TGTGCCAGCAGTTACACCCGGGACAGCAATTCACCCCTCCACTTT. Its translation: CASSYTRDSNSPLHF.

The chain has TRBV30 and TRBJ2-3; 11 bases agree with TRBD2. Germline-derived CDR1 and CDR2 are GTSNPN and SVGIG (reference sequence). V was pared by 0 bases and J by 7 bases, with 6 bases of the junction left unmatched. The CDR3 length is 15 residues. DNA of the CDR3: TGTGCCTGGAGTGTACGCACTAGCGGGAGAAATACGCAGTATTTT. This encodes CAWSVRTSGRNTQYF.

This sequence joins TRBV11-2 and TRBJ2-3; TRBD2 agrees at 12 bases. Trimming at V came to 1 base and at J to 6 bases, leaving 11 bases not matched to a gene. The CDR3 runs 18 residues. CDR1 is SGHAT, CDR2 FQNNGV, per germline. CDR3 sequence (DNA): TGTGCCAGCAGCTTAGGGGCCCTAGCGGGGGGGCGTTTGGATACGCAGTATTTT. This translates into CASSLGALAGGRLDTQYF.

This clone was detected once. The chain combines TRBV30 with TRBJ1-3; weak D call: TRBD1 (6 bases). Germline-derived CDR1 and CDR2 are GTSNPN and SVGIG (reference sequence). This CDR3 contains 15 residues. V lost 0 bases and J 2 bases, leaving 11 bases between the germline ends. This CDR3 is CAWSVYGGPGNTIYF. CDR3 DNA: TGTGCCTGGAGTGTTTACGGGGGGCCTGGAAACACCATATATTTT.

This chain connects TRBV30 to TRBJ2-1, with D hard to call. V shed 2 bases and J shed 6 bases, with 17 bases lying between them. There are 15 residues in the CDR3. Germline CDR1 GTSNPN, CDR2 SVGIG (reference sequence). As DNA, the CDR3 is TGTGCCTGGAGTCGACTTTTAGCTGGTAGCAATGAGCAGTTCTTC. Encoded protein: CAWSRLLAGSNEQFF.

The V and J genes are TRBV4-3 and TRBJ2-3, with 10 nucleotides matching TRBD2. The length of the CDR3 is 16 residues. The V segment lost 4 bases and the J segment 4 bases; nucleotides outside the gene matches: 8. Germline V gene lookup returns CDR1 LGHNA and CDR2 YSLEER. Written as DNA, the CDR3 is TGCGCCAGCAGCCCCTCCCCGGGACTAGCGCCAGATACGCAGTATTTT. This gives the protein CASSPSPGLAPDTQYF.

The chain joins TRBV5-4 to TRBJ1-4; 10 nucleotides agree with TRBD1. The CDR3 has 16 residues. V was clipped by 2 bases and J by 1 base; unmatched bases: 2. CDR1 and CDR2 (germline): SGHNT, YYREEE (reference sequence). The CDR3 loop is CASSFDRGLTNEKLFF. The CDR3 DNA reads as TGTGCCAGCAGCTTTGACAGGGGGCTAACTAATGAAAAACTGTTTTTT.

The chain uses TRBV7-8 and TRBJ2-7, with D tentatively TRBD2 (7 bases). Trimming cost V 5 bases and J 3 bases, with 17 bases left between them. The CDR3 runs to 15 residues. Germline V gives CDR1 SGHVS, CDR2 FQNEAQ. The CDR3 sequence: CASSRFAGAYYEQYF. CDR3 DNA: TGTGCCAGCAGCCGCTTTGCGGGGGCGTACTACGAGCAGTACTTC.

The chain couples TRBV30 to TRBJ2-7; 11 positions agree with TRBD1. The J segment lost 4 bases and the V segment lost 2 bases, leaving 7 bases of the junction unmatched. The germline CDR1 and CDR2 sequences are GTSNPN and SVGIG (reference sequence). The length of the CDR3 is 15 residues. The CDR3 sequence is CAWSPRTGGRYEQYF. Here the CDR3 DNA reads TGTGCCTGGAGTCCCAGGACAGGGGGCAGGTACGAGCAGTACTTC.

The chain carries TRBV5-1 and TRBJ1-6; a weak D match, TRBD1 (5 bases). The germline V gene has CDR1 SGHRS and CDR2 YFSETQ. The V gene lost 0 bases and the J gene lost 0 bases, with 13 bases spanning the gap. This CDR3 is 18 amino acids long. The CDR3 region is CASSLADSGSSYNSPLHF. CDR3 bases: TGCGCCAGCAGCTTGGCCGACAGCGGGAGCTCCTATAATTCACCCCTCCACTTT.

The V and J genes are TRBV6-5 and TRBJ1-5; the D gene is possibly TRBD1 (6 bases). CDR3 length: 13 amino acids. The V and J ends lost 4 bases and 6 bases respectively, with 10 bases between them. CDR1 is MNHEY, CDR2 SVGAGI, per germline. This chain's CDR3 is CASSSGRGQPQHF. CDR3 DNA sequence: TGTGCCAGCAGTTCAGGCAGGGGTCAGCCCCAGCATTTT.

The rearrangement uses TRBV28 and TRBJ1-1; possibly TRBD1 for D (6 bases). CDR1 MDHEN and CDR2 SYDVKM come from the germline V gene. V was pared by 9 bases and J by 5 bases, with 22 bases between. The CDR3 is made up of 15 amino acids. The CDR3 bases are TGTGCCAGTTCATCGCGGGCAGGGGCGAGGACTGAAGCTTTCTTT. It codes for CASSSRAGARTEAFF. Combining the CDR3 with reference TRBV28 and TRBJ1-1 gives the whole variable domain DVKVTQSSRYLVKRTGEKVFLECVQDMDHENMFWYRQDPGLGLRLIYFSYDVKMKEKGDIPEGYSVSREKKERFSLILESASTNQTSMYLCASSSRAGARTEAFFGQGTRLTVV.

The chain recombines TRBV19 with TRBJ2-5, with D perhaps matching TRBD1 (6 bases). The J call may not be correct, given that the DNA end is closer to TRBJ2-7. Germline CDR1 reads LNHDA; CDR2 reads SQIVND (reference sequence). This CDR3 has 17 amino acids. The CDR3 region is CASTSTSGRTASYEQYF. The DNA of the CDR3 is TGTGCCAGTACCTCAACCTCGGGTAGGACAGCCTCCTACGAGCAGTACTTC.

The chain carries TRBV2 and TRBJ2-7; TRBD1 matches at 11 bases. CDR3 length: 14 amino acids. The trim removed 6 bases at V and 5 bases at J, leaving 6 bases unmatched. Germline loops: CDR1 SNHLY, CDR2 FYNNEI. The CDR3 here is CASRPGQGVNEQYF. CDR3 DNA sequence: TGTGCCAGCAGGCCGGGACAGGGGGTGAACGAGCAGTACTTC.

This chain uses TRBV28 with TRBJ2-3; 7 bases agree with TRBD2. J gave up 1 base and V 2 bases, and 6 bases lay outside the gene matches. Germline loops: CDR1 MDHEN, CDR2 SYDVKM. This CDR3 is 16 amino acids long. The CDR3 is CASSLDGEGGTDTQYF. Written as DNA, the CDR3 is TGTGCCAGCAGTTTAGACGGGGAGGGAGGCACAGATACGCAGTATTTT.